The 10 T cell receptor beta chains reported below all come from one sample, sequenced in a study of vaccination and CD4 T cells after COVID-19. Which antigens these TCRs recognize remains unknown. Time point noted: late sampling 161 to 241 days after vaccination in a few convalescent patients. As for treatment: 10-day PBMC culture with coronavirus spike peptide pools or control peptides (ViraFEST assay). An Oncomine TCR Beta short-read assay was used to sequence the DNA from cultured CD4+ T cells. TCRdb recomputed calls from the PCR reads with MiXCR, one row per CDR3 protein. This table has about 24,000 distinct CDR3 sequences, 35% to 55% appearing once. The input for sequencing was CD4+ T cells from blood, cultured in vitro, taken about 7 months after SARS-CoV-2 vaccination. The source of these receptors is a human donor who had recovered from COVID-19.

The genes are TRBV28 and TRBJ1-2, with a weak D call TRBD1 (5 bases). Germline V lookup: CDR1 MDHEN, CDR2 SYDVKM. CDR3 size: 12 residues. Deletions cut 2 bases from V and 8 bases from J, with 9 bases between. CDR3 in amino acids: CASSLQGWGYTF. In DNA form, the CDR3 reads TGTGCCAGCAGTTTACAGGGTTGGGGCTACACCTTC.

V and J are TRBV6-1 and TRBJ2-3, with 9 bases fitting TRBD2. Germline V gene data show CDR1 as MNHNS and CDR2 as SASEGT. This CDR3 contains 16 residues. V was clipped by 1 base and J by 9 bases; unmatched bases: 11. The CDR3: CASSEGRLAGYDTQYF. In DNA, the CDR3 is TGTGCCAGCAGTGAAGGTCGGCTAGCGGGATACGACACGCAGTATTTT.

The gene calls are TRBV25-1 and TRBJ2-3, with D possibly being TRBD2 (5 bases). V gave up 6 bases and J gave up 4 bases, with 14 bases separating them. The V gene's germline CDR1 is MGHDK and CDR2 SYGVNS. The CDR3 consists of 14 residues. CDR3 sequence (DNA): TGTGCCAGCAGCCCTATACTAGTGGCAGATACGCAGTATTTT. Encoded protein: CASSPILVADTQYF.

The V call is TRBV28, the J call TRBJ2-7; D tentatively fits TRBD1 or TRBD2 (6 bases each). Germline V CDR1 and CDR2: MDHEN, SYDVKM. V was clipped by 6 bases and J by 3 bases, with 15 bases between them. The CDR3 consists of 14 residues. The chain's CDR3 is CASSRGDTGYEQYF. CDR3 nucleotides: TGTGCCAGCAGCCGCGGGGACACTGGCTACGAGCAGTACTTC.

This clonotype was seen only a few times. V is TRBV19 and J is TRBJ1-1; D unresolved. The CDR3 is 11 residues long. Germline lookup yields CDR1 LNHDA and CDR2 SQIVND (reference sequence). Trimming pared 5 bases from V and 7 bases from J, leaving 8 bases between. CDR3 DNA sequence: TGTGCCAGTAGTGCCTCTGATGAAGCTTTCTTT. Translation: CASSASDEAFF.

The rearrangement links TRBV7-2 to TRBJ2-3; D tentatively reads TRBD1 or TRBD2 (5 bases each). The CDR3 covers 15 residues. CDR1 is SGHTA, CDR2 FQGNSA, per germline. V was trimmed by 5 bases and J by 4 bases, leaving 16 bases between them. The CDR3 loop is CASSRDSEGADTQYF. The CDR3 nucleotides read TGTGCCAGCAGCCGCGACAGCGAGGGCGCAGATACGCAGTATTTT.

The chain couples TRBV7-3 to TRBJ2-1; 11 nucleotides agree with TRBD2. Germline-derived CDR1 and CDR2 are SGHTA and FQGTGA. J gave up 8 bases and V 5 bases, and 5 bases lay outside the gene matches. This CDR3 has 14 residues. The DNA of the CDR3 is TGTGCCAGCAGCATCGGGACTAGCGGCGATGAGCAGTTCTTC. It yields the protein CASSIGTSGDEQFF.

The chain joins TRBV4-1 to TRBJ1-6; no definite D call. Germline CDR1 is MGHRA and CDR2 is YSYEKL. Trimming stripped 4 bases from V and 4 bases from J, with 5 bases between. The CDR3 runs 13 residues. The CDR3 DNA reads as TGCGCCAGCAGCCGGGATTATAATTCACCCCTCCACTTT. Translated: CASSRDYNSPLHF.

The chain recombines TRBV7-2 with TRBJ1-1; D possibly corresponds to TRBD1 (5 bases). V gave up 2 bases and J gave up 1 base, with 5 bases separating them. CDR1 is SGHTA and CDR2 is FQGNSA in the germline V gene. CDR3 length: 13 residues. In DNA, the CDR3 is TGTGCCAGCAGCTTAAGGGGGAACACTGAAGCTTTCTTT. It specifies CASSLRGNTEAFF.

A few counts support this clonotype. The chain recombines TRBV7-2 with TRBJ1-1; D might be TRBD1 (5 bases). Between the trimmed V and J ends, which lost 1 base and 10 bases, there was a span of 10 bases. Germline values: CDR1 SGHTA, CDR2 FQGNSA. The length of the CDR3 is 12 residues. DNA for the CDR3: TGTGCCAGCAGCTTAGAGGCGGGGGGAGCTTTCTTT. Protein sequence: CASSLEAGGAFF.